This is a list of T cell receptor beta chains from one sample in a study of T cell responses to AZD1222 COVID-19 vaccine. The table came from immunoSEQ multiplex PCR; TCRdb's copy has only in-frame clones and leaves some out. The table has nearly 110,000 clones, roughly 87% seen once. The material was peripheral blood, obtained 28 days after the second AZD1222 dose. The receptors come from an adult who received the AZD1222 COVID-19 vaccine. Both conserved end residues are part of each CDR3. D genes are given only for firm matches. Expanded clones are given a class, and other clones once, few, many or no size at all.

TRBD1	TRBV5-1	-	TRBJ2-7	CASSFRGLPGEQYF
TRBD1	TRBV7-3	-	TRBJ2-3	CASSQGTAGDTQYF
TRBD1	TRBV6-5	-	TRBJ1-1	CASSSRGTAAGTEAFF
-	TRBV7-9	-	TRBJ2-7	CASSLAGSSSYEQYF
-	TRBV6-2/TRBV6-3	once	TRBJ1-4	CASSYGPGHQNEKLFF
TRBD1	TRBV6-2/TRBV6-3	-	TRBJ2-3	CASRYTTGQVGTDTQYF
-	TRBV28	-	TRBJ2-1	CASSLSHEQFF
-	TRBV19	few	TRBJ1-5	CASTQGTKEPQHF
-	TRBV7-9	few	TRBJ2-2	CASSSAGAVNTGELFF
TRBD1	TRBV2	-	TRBJ2-2	CASRFQGAITGELFF
TRBD1	TRBV28	-	TRBJ2-5	CASSPGTDQETQYF
-	TRBV5-4	-	TRBJ1-2	CASSLAGDYGYTF
TRBD1	TRBV19	-	TRBJ2-7	CASSISQGRPYEQYF
-	TRBV2	-	TRBJ1-1	CASSDQGIPNTEAFF